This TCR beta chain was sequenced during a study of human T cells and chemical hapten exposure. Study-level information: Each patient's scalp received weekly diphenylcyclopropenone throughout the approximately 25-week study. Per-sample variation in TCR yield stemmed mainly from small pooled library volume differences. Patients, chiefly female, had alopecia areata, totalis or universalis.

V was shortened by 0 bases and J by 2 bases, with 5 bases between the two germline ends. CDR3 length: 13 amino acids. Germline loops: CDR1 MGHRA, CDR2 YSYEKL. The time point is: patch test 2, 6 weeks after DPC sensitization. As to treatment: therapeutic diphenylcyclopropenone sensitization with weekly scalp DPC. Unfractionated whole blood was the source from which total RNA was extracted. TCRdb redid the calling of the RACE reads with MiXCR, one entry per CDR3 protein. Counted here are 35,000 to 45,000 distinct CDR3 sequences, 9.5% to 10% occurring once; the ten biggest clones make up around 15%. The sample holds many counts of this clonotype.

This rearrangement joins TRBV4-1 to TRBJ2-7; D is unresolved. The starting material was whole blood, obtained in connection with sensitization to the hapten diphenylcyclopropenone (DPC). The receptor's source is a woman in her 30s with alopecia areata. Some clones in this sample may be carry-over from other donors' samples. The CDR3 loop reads CASSQERTYEQYF. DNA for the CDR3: TGCGCCAGCAGCCAAGAGCGAACCTACGAGCAGTACTTC.